The 24 T cell receptor beta chains reported below all come from one sample, sequenced in a study of cytomegalovirus exposure and HLA in healthy donors (dated by TCRdb to about 2017). Library method: the immunoSEQ multiplex PCR assay. For the multiplex PCR, a mixture combining 60 forward primers for TCR Vbeta segments and 13 reverse primers for TCR Jbeta segments was used. Imported from immuneACCESS, the table was reduced by TCRdb to in-frame sequences with V and J called. These copies leave out some clones; in studies compared against another copy, an unresolved V gene accounts for under half, and the cause of the remainder is not known. Recorded for this sample are over 150,000 clones; approximately 79% of them occurred a single time. About 2% of the sample is held by the ten biggest clonotypes. The sequenced sample consisted of PBMCs. Every receptor here comes from a human donor in good health.

Turning to this clone: The sample contains more than one DNA sequence encoding this CDR3. The J gene is TRBJ2-7, the V gene TRBV14; TRBD1 is a possible D gene (5 bases). Germline V CDR1 and CDR2: SGHDN, FVKESK. CDR3 length: 14 residues. V gave up 4 bases and J gave up 2 bases, with 12 bases separating them. The chain's CDR3 is CASSLDSLTYEQYF. The CDR3 DNA sequence: TGTGCCAGCAGCCTTGACAGCCTCACCTACGAGCAGTACTTC.

The sample holds one count of this clone. The chain is built from TRBV27 and TRBJ2-5, with D perhaps TRBD2 (6 bases). The CDR3 has 14 residues. Deletions cut 2 bases from V and 2 bases from J, with 9 bases between. CDR1 MNHEY and CDR2 SMNVEV come from the germline V gene (reference sequence). This CDR3 reads CASSLGGWQETQYF. Written as DNA, the CDR3 is TGTGCCAGCAGTTTAGGGGGGTGGCAAGAGACCCAGTACTTC.

This chain joins TRBV5-6 and TRBJ1-2; D might be TRBD1 (6 bases). This CDR3 spans 19 amino acids. From germline, CDR1 is SGHDT and CDR2 YYEEEE. The V and J ends lost 3 bases and 4 bases respectively, with 28 bases between them. CDR3 amino acids: CASSSRTVLTGQFSYGYTF. CDR3 in DNA: TGTGCCAGCAGCTCCCGAACGGTTCTGACAGGACAATTTTCCTATGGCTACACCTTC.

The V call is TRBV7-3, the J call TRBJ1-6, with 8 bases lining up with TRBD1. The CDR3 spans 13 residues. After removal of 5 bases from V and 15 bases from J, the junction contained 9 bases not matched to a gene. Per germline, CDR1 SGHTA and CDR2 FQGTGA. CDR3 sequence (DNA): TGTGCCAGCAGCCCGGGGACAGGCCGCCTCCTCCACTTT. As protein: CASSPGTGRLLHF.

This clone came up a few times. The chain links TRBV2 to TRBJ1-4; no clear D gene. The CDR3 runs 14 residues. Trimming removed 6 bases at V and 8 bases at J, with 16 bases between. CDR1 is SNHLY and CDR2 is FYNNEI in the germline V gene. The CDR3 sequence is CASSHNTEEEKLFF. The CDR3 DNA is TGTGCCAGCAGCCACAACACCGAGGAAGAAAAACTGTTTTTT. Full variable domain (remainder filled in from reference TRBV2 and TRBJ1-4): EPEVTQTPSHQVTQMGQEVILRCVPISNHLYFYWYRQILGQKVEFLVSFYNNEISEKSEIFDDQFSVERPDGSNFTLKIRSTKLEDSAMYFCASSHNTEEEKLFFGSGTQLSVL.

CDR3 coding DNA: TGTGCCAGCAGCTTCATCCTCCCAGGGCCCACTGGAAACACCATATATTTT. It specifies CASSFILPGPTGNTIYF. V and J are TRBV7-8 and TRBJ1-3, with D possibly TRBD1 on 5 matching bases. The CDR3 length is 17 residues. Germline V CDR1 and CDR2: SGHVS, FQNEAQ. The germline V and J ends were trimmed by 3 bases and 2 bases, with 17 bases remaining between them.

The chain has TRBV4-3 and TRBJ1-1; D might be TRBD1 (5 bases). The V end lost 1 base, the J end lost 2 bases, and 8 bases lay between the germline ends. There are 14 residues in the CDR3. Germline V gene data show CDR1 as LGHNA and CDR2 as YSLEER. The CDR3 nucleotides are TGCGCCAGCAGCCAAGGGACATTAAACACTGAAGCTTTCTTT. This gives the protein CASSQGTLNTEAFF.

The chain recombines TRBV18 with TRBJ1-1; D not certain. The V end was cut by 2 bases, the J end by 1 base, with 11 bases between. Germline CDR1 and CDR2: KGHSH and LQKENI. This CDR3 contains 15 residues. The CDR3 DNA reads TGTGCCAGCTCACCATCCCGGGGTGGGAACACTGAAGCTTTCTTT. Protein product: CASSPSRGGNTEAFF.

This clone came up once. This rearrangement joins TRBV15 to TRBJ2-3; 13 bases align to TRBD2. CDR3 length: 16 residues. The V and J ends lost 5 bases and 2 bases, in that order; junction bases with no gene match: 4. Germline V CDR1 and CDR2: LNHNV, YYDKDF (reference sequence). The CDR3 here is CATSVGTSGDTDTQYF. Here the CDR3 DNA reads TGTGCCACCAGCGTTGGGACTAGCGGGGACACAGATACGCAGTATTTT.

The chain uses TRBV5-8 and TRBJ2-3; the D gene is possibly TRBD2 (6 bases). In germline, CDR1 is SGHTS, CDR2 YDEGEE. The CDR3 is 16 residues long. The V end lost 0 bases, the J end lost 3 bases, and 14 bases lay between the germline ends. The CDR3 bases are TGTGCCAGCAGCTTGGGTCTAGAGGGGAGGACAGATACGCAGTATTTT. This encodes CASSLGLEGRTDTQYF. Based on the CDR3 plus reference TRBV5-8 and TRBJ2-3, the full variable domain is EAGVTQSPTHLIKTRGQQATLRCSPISGHTSVYWYQQALGLGLQFLLWYDEGEERNRGNFPPRFSGRQFPNYSSELNVNALELEDSALYLCASSLGLEGRTDTQYFGPGTRLTVL.

V gene TRBV9 combines with J gene TRBJ2-1; 8 nucleotides agree with TRBD2. Germline lookup yields CDR1 SGDLS and CDR2 YYNGEE. The CDR3 covers 16 residues. J was trimmed by 6 bases and V by 0 bases; bases with no gene match: 8. CDR3 DNA: TGTGCCAGCAGCGTAGGAGGGTCTAGCGGGTCCAATGAGCAGTTCTTC. Encoded protein: CASSVGGSSGSNEQFF.

The rearrangement links TRBV11-3 to TRBJ1-2, with D maybe TRBD1 (6 bases). The germline gives CDR1 SGHNT, CDR2 YENEEA. Trimming took 5 bases from V and 3 from J, leaving 13 bases between them. CDR3 length: 14 residues. CDR3 sequence reads: CASSPDSSDYGYTF. The DNA of the CDR3 is TGTGCCAGCAGCCCGGACAGCAGCGACTATGGCTACACCTTC. Combining the CDR3 with reference TRBV11-3 and TRBJ1-2 gives the whole variable domain EAGVVQSPRYKIIEKKQPVAFWCNPISGHNTLYWYLQNLGQGPELLIRYENEEAVDDSQLPKDRFSAERLKGVDSTLKIQPAELGDSAVYLCASSPDSSDYGYTFGSGTRLTVV.

This clone was counted a few times. The V call is TRBV2, the J call TRBJ2-2; 7 bases map to TRBD1. J was trimmed by 1 base and V by 8 bases; bases with no gene match: 4. The germline V gene has CDR1 SNHLY and CDR2 FYNNEI. This CDR3 is built from 14 residues. The CDR3 coding sequence is TGTGCCAGCGGCAGACAGGGGAACACCGGGGAGCTGTTTTTT. Its translation: CASGRQGNTGELFF.

This chain joins TRBV4-1 and TRBJ1-4; unclear D gene. Looked up from germline, CDR1 is MGHRA and CDR2 is YSYEKL. The CDR3 has 15 amino acids. Trimming took 5 bases from V and 1 from J, leaving 11 bases between them. Here the CDR3 DNA reads TGCGCCAGCAGCGCATACAGACAAACTAATGAAAAACTGTTTTTT. It translates to CASSAYRQTNEKLFF.

This clone was counted between two and nine times. This sequence joins TRBV6-6 and TRBJ1-1; 7 nucleotides match TRBD1. The CDR3 totals 14 residues. Per germline, CDR1 MNHNY and CDR2 SVGAGI (reference sequence). V lost 6 bases and J lost 3; bases outside the gene matches: 7. CDR3 sequence (DNA): TGTGCCAGCAGCAGCCGGCAGGGGGACACTGAAGCTTTCTTT. This codes for CASSSRQGDTEAFF.

V usage is TRBV11-3 and J usage is TRBJ1-6; 9 nucleotides align to TRBD1. In germline, CDR1 is SGHNT, CDR2 YENEEA. The CDR3 length is 16 residues. The trim removed 5 bases at V and 7 bases at J, leaving 9 bases unmatched. The CDR3 nucleotides are TGTGCCAGCAGCCCAGGGACAGGGTTCGGGAATTCACCCCTCCACTTT. Residues: CASSPGTGFGNSPLHF.

A word on this clone: Within the sample, other DNA sequences also encode this same CDR3. J is TRBJ2-3 and V is TRBV5-1; 7 nucleotides line up with TRBD1. CDR3 size: 14 residues. CDR1 SGHRS and CDR2 YFSETQ come from the germline V gene. The J segment lost 3 bases and the V segment lost 4 bases, leaving 5 bases of the junction unmatched. CDR3 amino acids: CASSPGQSTDTQYF. In nucleotides, the CDR3 is TGCGCCAGCAGCCCGGGACAGTCAACAGATACGCAGTATTTT.

This clone was recorded a few times. The chain carries TRBV9 and TRBJ1-1; the match to TRBD1 covers 7 bases. Germline-derived CDR1 and CDR2 are SGDLS and YYNGEE. CDR3 length equals 14 residues. Trimming removed 5 bases from V and 8 bases from J; junction bases left unmatched: 12. The CDR3, as DNA: TGTGCCAGCAGGGGGGACAGAGCCTACCACGAAGCTTTCTTT. Protein sequence: CASRGDRAYHEAFF.

This clone has only a few counts. J is TRBJ1-2 and V is TRBV9, with no clear D. This CDR3 spans 15 amino acids. V lost 0 bases and J lost 8, with 17 bases in between. Germline CDR1 and CDR2: SGDLS and YYNGEE. The CDR3 here is CASSVEWTLLGGYTF. The CDR3 DNA sequence: TGTGCCAGCAGCGTAGAGTGGACTTTACTCGGGGGCTACACCTTC.

The chain employs TRBV19 and TRBJ2-7, with a possible D match to TRBD1 (5 bases). This CDR3 contains 14 residues. Germline-derived CDR1 and CDR2 are LNHDA and SQIVND (reference sequence). V lost 2 bases to trimming and J lost 2 bases, with 10 bases between them. This CDR3 is CASSISTAAYEQYF. The CDR3, as DNA: TGTGCCAGTAGTATATCGACAGCAGCCTACGAGCAGTACTTC. Complete variable domain (other parts from reference TRBV19 and TRBJ2-7): DGGITQSPKYLFRKEGQNVTLSCEQNLNHDAMYWYRQDPGQGLRLIYYSQIVNDFQKGDIAEGYSVSREKKESFPLTVTSAQKNPTAFYLCASSISTAAYEQYFGPGTRLTVT.

The chain uses TRBV4-3 and TRBJ1-5; maybe TRBD1 (6 bases). V was cut by 0 bases and J by 5 bases, with 8 bases left in between. The CDR3 runs 14 residues. The germline CDR1 and CDR2 sequences are LGHNA and YSLEER. The CDR3 region has the DNA TGCGCCAGCAGCCAAGACACAGGGTATCAGCCCCAGCATTTT. Translating it yields CASSQDTGYQPQHF.

The chain recombines TRBV7-9 with TRBJ1-4; 8 nucleotides align to TRBD1. Germline values: CDR1 SEHNR, CDR2 FQNEAQ (reference sequence). The CDR3 loop spans 14 amino acids. With V trimmed by 5 bases and J by 8 bases, 7 bases remained unmatched. The CDR3 DNA follows: TGTGCCAGCAGCACAAATACAGGGGGAGAAAAACTGTTTTTT. It encodes CASSTNTGGEKLFF.

This chain connects TRBV21-1 to TRBJ1-1; TRBD1 is taken as the D call from the table, unchecked against the DNA. TRBV21-1 is an annotated pseudogene. This CDR3 contains 19 residues. The CDR3 sequence: CASSKSLGQGTRLGTEAFF. The CDR3 nucleotides are TGTGCCAGCAGCAAATCCCTCGGACAGGGAACTCGGTTGGGCACTGAAGCTTTCTTT.

This rearrangement joins TRBV6-5 to TRBJ1-4; D not certain. Trimming shortened V by 6 bases and J by 0 bases, and 8 bases separated the two germline ends. Germline CDR1 and CDR2: MNHEY and SVGAGI. This CDR3 has 14 residues. The CDR3 DNA reads TGTGCCAGCAGCCGAAGCACAACTAATGAAAAACTGTTTTTT. Its translation: CASSRSTTNEKLFF.